This TCR beta chain is drawn from a study of blood T cell repertoires in COVID-19. About the study: Samples taken during acute and convalescent COVID-19 were collected in the United States, Italy and Spain. PBMCs, B-cell-depleted T cells, or T cells provided the cDNA or gDNA that made up the material.

Per germline, CDR1 SGHDN and CDR2 FVKESK. V shed 4 bases and J 1 base; nucleotides not matched to a gene: 4. The CDR3 totals 16 residues. As originally analysed: Quantification of nucleated cells was approximated via reference gene primer amplification. This table comes from immunoSEQ multiplex PCR, and its TCRdb copy is limited to in-frame clones, with some not included. V and J calls and clone size come straight from that table; D and trimming were deduced from the DNA. The sample has approximately 97,000 clones; about 87% are singletons. Source material: peripheral blood. The TCR originated in a man over 45 with active or convalescent COVID-19. V usage is TRBV14 and J usage is TRBJ1-4; 9 positions match TRBD1. The CDR3 sequence: CASSRGQGRTNEKLFF. The CDR3 DNA reads as TGTGCCAGCAGCCGAGGACAGGGGAGAACTAATGAAAAACTGTTTTTT.